The T cell receptor beta chain described here comes from a study of control samples from healthy donors and cancer patients. Some clones are missing from TCRdb's copy, which holds only in-frame ones; the method was immunoSEQ multiplex PCR. Of about 92,000 clones in the sample, more than 75% are singletons; the top ten hold approximately 9.4%. Concerning this clone: The same CDR3 is also encoded by other DNA sequences in this sample.

The CDR3 has 13 amino acids. V lost 1 base, J lost 5 bases, and 1 base stayed unmatched. The receptor was isolated from a woman aged 55-70 years in good health. Sample: blood. The rearrangement uses TRBV12-3 or TRBV12-4 and TRBJ1-2, with 7 bases fitting TRBD1. DNA for the CDR3: TGTGCCAGCAGTTTAGGCAGGGGGTATGGCTACACCTTC. Translated, it gives CASSLGRGYGYTF.